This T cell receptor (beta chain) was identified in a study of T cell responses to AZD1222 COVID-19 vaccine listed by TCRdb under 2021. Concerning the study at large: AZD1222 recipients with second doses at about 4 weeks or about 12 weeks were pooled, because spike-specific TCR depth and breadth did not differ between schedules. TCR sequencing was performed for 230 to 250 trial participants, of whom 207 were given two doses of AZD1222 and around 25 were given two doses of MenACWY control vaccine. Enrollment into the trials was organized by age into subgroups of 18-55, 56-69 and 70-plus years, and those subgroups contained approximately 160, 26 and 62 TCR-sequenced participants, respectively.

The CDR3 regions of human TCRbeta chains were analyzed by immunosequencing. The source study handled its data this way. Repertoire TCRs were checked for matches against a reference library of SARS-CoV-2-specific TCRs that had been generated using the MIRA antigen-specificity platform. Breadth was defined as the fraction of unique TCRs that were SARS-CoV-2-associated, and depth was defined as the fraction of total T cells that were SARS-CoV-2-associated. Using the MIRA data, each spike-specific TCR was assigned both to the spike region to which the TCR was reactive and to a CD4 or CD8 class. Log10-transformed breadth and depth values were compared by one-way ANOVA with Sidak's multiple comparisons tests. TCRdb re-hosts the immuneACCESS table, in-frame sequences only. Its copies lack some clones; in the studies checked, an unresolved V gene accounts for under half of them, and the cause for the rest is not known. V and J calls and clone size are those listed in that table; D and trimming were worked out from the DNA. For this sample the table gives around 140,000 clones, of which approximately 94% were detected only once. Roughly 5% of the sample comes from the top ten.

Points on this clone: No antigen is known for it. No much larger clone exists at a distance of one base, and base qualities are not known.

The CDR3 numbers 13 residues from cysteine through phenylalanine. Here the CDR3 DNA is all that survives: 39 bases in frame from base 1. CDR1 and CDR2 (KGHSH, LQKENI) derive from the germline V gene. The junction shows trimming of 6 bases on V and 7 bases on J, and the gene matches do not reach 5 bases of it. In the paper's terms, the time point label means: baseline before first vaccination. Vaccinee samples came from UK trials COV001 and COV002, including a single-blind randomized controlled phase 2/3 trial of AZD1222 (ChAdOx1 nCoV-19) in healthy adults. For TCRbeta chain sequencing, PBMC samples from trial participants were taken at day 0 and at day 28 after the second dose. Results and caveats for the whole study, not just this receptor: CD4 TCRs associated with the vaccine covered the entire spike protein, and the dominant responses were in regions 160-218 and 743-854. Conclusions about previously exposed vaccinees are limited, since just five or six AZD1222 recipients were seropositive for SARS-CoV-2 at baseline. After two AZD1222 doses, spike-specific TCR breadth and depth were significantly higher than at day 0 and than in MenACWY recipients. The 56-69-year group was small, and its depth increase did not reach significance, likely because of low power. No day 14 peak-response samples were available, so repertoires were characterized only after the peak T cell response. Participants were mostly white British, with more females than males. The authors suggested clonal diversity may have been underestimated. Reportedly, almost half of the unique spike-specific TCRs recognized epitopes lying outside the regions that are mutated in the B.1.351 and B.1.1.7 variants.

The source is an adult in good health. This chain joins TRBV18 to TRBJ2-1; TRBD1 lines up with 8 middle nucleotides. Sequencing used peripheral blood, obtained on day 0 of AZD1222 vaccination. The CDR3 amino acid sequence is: CASSPQGANEQFF. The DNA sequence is TGTGCCAGCTCGCCCCAGGGGGCGAATGAGCAGTTCTTC.